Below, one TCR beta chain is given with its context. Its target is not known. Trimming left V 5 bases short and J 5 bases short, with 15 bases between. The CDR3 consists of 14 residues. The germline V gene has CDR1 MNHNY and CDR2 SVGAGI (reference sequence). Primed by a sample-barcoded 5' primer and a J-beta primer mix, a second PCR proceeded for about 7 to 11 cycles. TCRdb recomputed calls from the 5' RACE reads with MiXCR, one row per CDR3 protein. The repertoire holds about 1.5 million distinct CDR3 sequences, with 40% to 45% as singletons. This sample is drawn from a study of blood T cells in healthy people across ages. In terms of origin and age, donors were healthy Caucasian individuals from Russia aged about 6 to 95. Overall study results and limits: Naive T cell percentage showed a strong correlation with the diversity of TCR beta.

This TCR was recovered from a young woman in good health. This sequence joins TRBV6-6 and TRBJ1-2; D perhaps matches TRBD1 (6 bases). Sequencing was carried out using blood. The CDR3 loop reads CASSPHTGLYGYTF. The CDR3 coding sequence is TGTGCCAGCAGTCCGCATACAGGGTTGTATGGCTACACCTTC.